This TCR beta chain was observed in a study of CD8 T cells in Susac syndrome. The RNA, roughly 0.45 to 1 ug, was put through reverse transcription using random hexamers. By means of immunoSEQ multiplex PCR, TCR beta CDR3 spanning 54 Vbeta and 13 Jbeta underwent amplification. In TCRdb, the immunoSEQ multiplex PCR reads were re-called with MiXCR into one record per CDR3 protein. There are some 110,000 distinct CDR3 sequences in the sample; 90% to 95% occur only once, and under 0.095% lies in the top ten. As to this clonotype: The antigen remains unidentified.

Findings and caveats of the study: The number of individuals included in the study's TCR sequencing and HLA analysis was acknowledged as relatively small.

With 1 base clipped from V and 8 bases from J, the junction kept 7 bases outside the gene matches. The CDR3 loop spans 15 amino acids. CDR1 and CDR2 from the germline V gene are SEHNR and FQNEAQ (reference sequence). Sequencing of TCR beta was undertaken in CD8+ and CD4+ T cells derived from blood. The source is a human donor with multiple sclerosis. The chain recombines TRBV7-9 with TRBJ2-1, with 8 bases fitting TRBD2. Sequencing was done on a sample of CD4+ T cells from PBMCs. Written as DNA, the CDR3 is TGTGCCAGCAGCTTAGGGTCGGCGGGGGGAGATGAGCAGTTCTTC. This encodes CASSLGSAGGDEQFF.